This T cell receptor (beta chain) was sequenced in a study of blood T cell repertoires in COVID-19. Study overall: In each case, the material was cDNA or gDNA derived from T cells, B-cell-depleted T cells, or PBMCs.

Cohorts were determined from participant-reported clinical history. Resolution of symptoms, clearance, or two negative PCRs was present in recovered Cohort 3 donors. In the original processing: For nucleated cells, counts were estimated from reference gene primer amplification. Libraries were prepared by immunoSEQ multiplex PCR; TCRdb keeps only in-frame clonotypes and omits some of them. From that table come the V and J calls and clone size; the DNA was used to work out D and trimming. The data hold 310,000 or so clones, with 86% observed a single time. Sequencing was performed on PBMCs or T cells enriched from blood (not recorded which). The sequence was collected from a woman between 18 and 29 years old who had recovered from COVID-19.

CDR3: CASSEWGGDTEAFF. For the CDR3, the DNA is TGTGCCAGCAGTGAATGGGGGGGCGACACTGAAGCTTTCTTT. The chain joins TRBV6-1 to TRBJ1-1; a weak D match, TRBD1 (6 bases). Looked up from germline, CDR1 is MNHNS and CDR2 is SASEGT. The CDR3 has 14 residues. Deletions cut 2 bases from V and 3 bases from J, with 10 bases between.